Following are 17 T cell receptor beta chains from one sample sequenced in a study of blood T cell repertoires in COVID-19 (dated by TCRdb to the early 2020s). Receptors were amplified or captured by the immunoSEQ multiplex PCR assay. In TCRdb, the immuneACCESS table is reduced to in-frame sequences with V and J assigned. These tables do not hold every clone; where another copy was compared, an unresolved V gene accounts for under half, and the others remain unexplained. The sample yields about 60,000 clones; approximately 90% were counted once. The ten biggest clones cover around 1.5% of the sample. The specimen was peripheral blood. Receptors were obtained from a man aged 60 to 75 with acute or convalescent COVID-19.

The chain carries TRBV27 and TRBJ2-3; D is perhaps TRBD2 (5 bases). Per germline, CDR1 MNHEY and CDR2 SMNVEV (reference sequence). Trimming removed 6 bases from V and 1 base from J, with 11 bases in between. The CDR3 covers 14 residues. The CDR3 nucleotides are TGTGCCAGCAGACGCTCCGGGGGCACAGATACGCAGTATTTT. Translating it yields CASRRSGGTDTQYF.

CDR3 region: CASSYGQVGLDEQYF. CDR3 bases: TGTGCCAGCAGCTATGGACAGGTGGGCTTGGACGAGCAGTACTTC. J is TRBJ2-7 and V is TRBV6-5, with TRBD1 matching over 7 bases. Germline V gene sequence: CDR1 MNHEY, CDR2 SVGAGI. The CDR3 has 15 amino acids. V was clipped by 6 bases and J by 5 bases; unmatched bases: 13.

About this clone: One end of the junction fails to match germline, which may point to a read error. CDR3 DNA sequence: TGTGCTAGCAGCCCTGGAGGGCAAGAGACCCAGTACTTC. This encodes CASSPGGQETQYF. The V gene is TRBV7-7, the J gene TRBJ2-5; D may be TRBD2 (6 bases). Germline values: CDR1 SSHAT, CDR2 FNYEAQ (reference sequence). The CDR3 is 13 residues long.

The genes are TRBV12-5 and TRBJ1-4, with 9 bases aligning to TRBD1. V shed 5 bases and J 6 bases; nucleotides not matched to a gene: 4. The germline CDR1 and CDR2 sequences are LGHNT and FRNRAP. The CDR3 has 14 residues. In DNA, the CDR3 is TGTGCTAGTGGTCCGGGGACAGGGTATGAAAAACTGTTTTTT. Translation gives CASGPGTGYEKLFF.

The V call is TRBV6-6, the J call TRBJ2-5; a weak D match, TRBD2 (6 bases). V shed 10 bases and J shed 4 bases, with 10 bases lying between them. CDR1 is MNHNY, CDR2 SVGAGI, per germline (reference sequence). This CDR3 has 11 residues. CDR3 residues: CATGGGETQYF. For the CDR3, the DNA is TGTGCCACCGGGGGTGGAGAGACCCAGTACTTC.

The chain has TRBV28 and TRBJ1-6, with 9 bases identical to TRBD1. The V segment lost 3 bases and the J segment 0 bases; nucleotides outside the gene matches: 15. The CDR3 consists of 21 residues. The germline V gene encodes CDR1 MDHEN and CDR2 SYDVKM. DNA of the CDR3: TGTGCCAGCAGTTTCCTCCCACCGGGACAGGGCTTTAGCTCCTATAATTCACCCCTCCACTTT. Protein sequence: CASSFLPPGQGFSSYNSPLHF.

This rearrangement joins TRBV6-5 to TRBJ1-2; TRBD1 matches at 10 bases. Germline trimming cut 8 bases from V and 4 bases from J; bases unmatched to any gene: 7. This CDR3 spans 14 amino acids. Germline CDR1 is MNHEY and CDR2 is SVGAGI. The CDR3 is CASAPTGGGYGYTF. The DNA of the CDR3 is TGTGCCAGCGCCCCGACAGGGGGCGGCTATGGCTACACCTTC.

V usage is TRBV30 and J usage is TRBJ1-2, with D unresolved. Trimming took 1 base from V and 6 from J, leaving 12 bases between them. CDR3 size: 13 residues. CDR1 is GTSNPN, CDR2 SVGIG, per germline (reference sequence). CDR3 residues: CAWSDFEGDGYTF. The CDR3 DNA follows: TGTGCCTGGAGTGACTTTGAGGGCGATGGCTACACCTTC.

The CDR3 DNA follows: TGTGCCAGCAGCCATTGGGACATAAACACCGGGGAGCTGTTTTTT. As protein: CASSHWDINTGELFF. V usage is TRBV14 and J usage is TRBJ2-2; tentatively, D is TRBD1 (6 bases). The CDR3 is made up of 15 amino acids. CDR1 is SGHDN and CDR2 is FVKESK in the germline V gene. Trimming took off 3 bases at V and 2 bases at J, with 10 bases between the two ends.

V and J are TRBV29-1 and TRBJ1-4; no definite D call. CDR3 length: 13 amino acids. Germline V lookup: CDR1 SQVTM, CDR2 ANQGSEA. V lost 7 bases to trimming and J lost 0 bases, with 9 bases between them. This CDR3 is CSAGPATNEKLFF. In DNA form, the CDR3 reads TGCAGCGCGGGTCCCGCAACTAATGAAAAACTGTTTTTT.

V and J are TRBV24-1 and TRBJ2-1; D might be TRBD2 (6 bases). This CDR3 has 16 residues. V gave up 2 bases and J gave up 3 bases, with 13 bases separating them. Germline V lookup: CDR1 KGHDR, CDR2 SFDVKD. This CDR3 reads CATSDSTGTFYNEQFF. The DNA of the CDR3 is TGTGCCACCAGTGATTCTACCGGGACTTTCTACAATGAGCAGTTCTTC.

The rearrangement joins TRBV9 to TRBJ2-7; D is possibly TRBD2 (6 bases). The V gene lost 0 bases and the J gene lost 2 bases, with 9 bases spanning the gap. In germline, CDR1 is SGDLS, CDR2 YYNGEE. The length of the CDR3 is 14 residues. The CDR3 region is CASSVEAGTYEQYF. CDR3 sequence (DNA): TGTGCCAGCAGCGTAGAGGCGGGAACCTACGAGCAGTACTTC.

This chain uses TRBV9 with TRBJ2-2; D not certain. V shed 0 bases and J shed 6 bases, with 6 bases lying between them. The CDR3 is 13 amino acids. Germline-derived CDR1 and CDR2 are SGDLS and YYNGEE. CDR3 coding DNA: TGTGCCAGCAGCGTAGCTCGTGCCGGGGAGCTGTTTTTT. Translating it yields CASSVARAGELFF.

This clone was seen only once. The rearrangement uses TRBV6-1 and TRBJ2-4, with TRBD2 as a possible D gene (6 bases). This CDR3 spans 17 amino acids. V lost 2 bases, J lost 5 bases, and 19 bases lay in between. Germline V gene data show CDR1 as MNHNS and CDR2 as SASEGT. In DNA form, the CDR3 reads TGTGCCAGCAGTGAAACATTCGGAGGGCAAAAGGAAAACATTCAGTACTTC. Translating it yields CASSETFGGQKENIQYF.

The chain joins TRBV3-1 (or the pseudogene TRBV3-2) to TRBJ2-5; 9 bases fit TRBD2. V shed 0 bases, J shed 3 bases, and the junction held 8 bases outside the gene matches. CDR1 is LGHDT and CDR2 is YNNKEL in the germline V gene (reference sequence). CDR3 size: 17 residues. In DNA form, the CDR3 reads TGTGCCAGCAGCCAAGAGGGGAGGACTAGCGCGGAAGAGACCCAGTACTTC. Translating gives CASSQEGRTSAEETQYF.

The rearrangement links TRBV4-2 to TRBJ2-6, with TRBD1 matching 7 bases. V was pared by 2 bases and J by 0 bases, with 7 bases of the junction left unmatched. This CDR3 is built from 18 residues. The germline V gene has CDR1 LGHNA and CDR2 YNFKEQ. CDR3 sequence: CASSQPGQDYSGANVLTF. The CDR3 DNA sequence: TGTGCCAGCAGCCAACCCGGACAGGATTACTCTGGGGCCAACGTCCTGACTTTC.

V usage is TRBV7-3 and J usage is TRBJ1-1; D not resolved. Trimming shortened V by 0 bases and J by 10 bases, and 12 bases separated the two germline ends. The CDR3 runs 13 residues. Germline lookup yields CDR1 SGHTA and CDR2 FQGTGA. CDR3 residues: CASSLTEGAGAFF. The CDR3 bases are TGTGCCAGCAGCTTAACGGAGGGTGCGGGAGCTTTCTTT.